This TCR beta chain was sequenced in a study of shared clonotypes between healthy human individuals. The wider study: CD4 naive and CD4 memory each took three plates per donor, while CD8 naive took two and CD8 memory one.

The ends lost 3 bases at V and 0 bases at J; junction bases unmatched: 12. The length of the CDR3 is 19 residues. Germline CDR1 GTSNPN, CDR2 SVGIG (reference sequence). Study processing details: Junction-only immunoSEQ data arrived without quality scores, meaning filtering differed. Sequencing was performed with immunoSEQ multiplex PCR; in TCRdb, only in-frame clones are kept and a portion is missing. Clone size and V and J calls were adopted from that table, with D and trimming inferred from the DNA. The data show 2 million to 2.5 million clones, around 93% seen once. On this clone: The antigen is undetermined.

General study points: Relative to memory subsets, naive subsets generally showed larger estimated richness.

This sequence originates from a man aged 18 to 35 in good health. Some clones in this sample may be carry-over from other donors' samples. The rearrangement joins TRBV30 to TRBJ2-6; 9 bases are a match to TRBD1. Material: naive CD4+ T cells from PBMCs. This sample's subset: CD45RA+ positively selected. The CDR3, as DNA: TGTGCCTGGAGAGGTCTGTTGGGACAGGGATCCTCTGGGGCCAACGTCCTGACTTTC. Its translation is CAWRGLLGQGSSGANVLTF. The full variable domain, with the rest looked up from reference TRBV30 and TRBJ2-6, is SQTIHQWPATLVQPVGSPLSLECTVEGTSNPNLYWYRQAAGRGLQLLFYSVGIGQISSEVPQNLSASRPQDRQFILSSKKLLLSDSGFYLCAWRGLLGQGSSGANVLTFGAGSRLTVL.